The TCR beta chain described here comes from a study of cytomegalovirus exposure and HLA in healthy donors. V was pared by 3 bases and J by 6 bases, with 8 bases of the junction left unmatched. This CDR3 comprises 17 residues. Germline V lookup: CDR1 LGHNA, CDR2 YSLEER. Researchers ran the PCR with 60 Vbeta and 13 Jbeta primers. Sequenced by immunoSEQ multiplex PCR; TCRdb stores in-frame clones only, minus some. The sample contains a few hundred thousand clones, around 89% of which appear only once. The sample consisted of PBMCs. The chain uses TRBV4-3 and TRBJ2-3; 14 nucleotides line up with TRBD2. The TCR comes from a woman aged 18-29 years in good health and CMV-seronegative. The CDR3 region has the DNA TGCGCCAGCAGCCATCCGGGACTAGCGGGGGAGCGGGATACGCAGTATTTT. Translated, it gives CASSHPGLAGERDTQYF.